This TCR beta chain is drawn from a study of T cells in Graves' hyperthyroidism and ophthalmopathy. There are 14 residues in the CDR3. Trimming shortened V by 4 bases and J by 10 bases, and 19 bases separated the two germline ends. Germline-derived CDR1 and CDR2 are SGHTA and FQGNSA. RNA transcripts yielded amplified TCR beta CDR3 regions. First-round RT-PCR targeting the TCR CDR3 was performed with the HTBI primer set. One entry per CDR3 protein, called by TCRdb with MiXCR from the multiplex PCR reads. Here the sample spans around 580,000 distinct CDR3 sequences, 46% being singletons. Hyperthyroidism was newly diagnosed in patients aged 18 to 65 (duration under 2 months). Uncontrolled infection, other autoimmune disease, pregnancy and lactation each barred patients from inclusion. General study results and limits: Also found in blood were most expanded thyroid clonotypes above 0.001.

To note about this clonotype: No antigen is known for it.

The material sequenced was peripheral blood or thyroid tissue (not recorded which). The chain joins TRBV7-2 to TRBJ1-2; D is unclear. The sequence derives from a young woman with Graves' hyperthyroidism. The CDR3 bases are TGTGCCAGCAGCTCCCCCGGATTAGCGGGAGACTACACCTTC. It specifies CASSSPGLAGDYTF. The full variable domain, with the rest looked up from reference TRBV7-2 and TRBJ1-2, is GAGVSQSPSNKVTEKGKDVELRCDPISGHTALYWYRQSLGQGLEFLIYFQGNSAPDKSGLPSDRFSAERTGGSVSTLTIQRTQQEDSAVYLCASSSPGLAGDYTFGSGTRLTVV.